This section outlines one TCR beta chain sequence together with its context. Its matching antigen is unknown. The data were taken from a study of neoadjuvant nivolumab and ipilimumab in lung cancer. Study details: Patients got nivolumab 3 mg/kg on days 1, 15 and 29; combination added ipilimumab 1 mg/kg day 1. Study conclusions and caveats: Only two of four nivolumab-treated tumors gained richness and clonality by surgery. TCR richness and clonality were higher in tumors than adjacent uninvolved lung.

Sequencing used immunoSEQ multiplex PCR; TCRdb keeps in-frame clones, though not all of them. The table includes 10,000 to 15,000 clones, around 95% detected once. This clonotype was sampled from an adult with non-small cell lung cancer. Sequenced here: peripheral blood, sampled after neoadjuvant nivolumab, alone or with ipilimumab, at or shortly before surgery.

CDR3 bases: TGTGCCAGTAGTACTCATACCTCCGGCGCATATGAGCAGTTCTTC. This sequence encodes CASSTHTSGAYEQFF. The chain links TRBV19 to TRBJ2-1, with no clear D. Germline-derived CDR1 and CDR2 are LNHDA and SQIVND (reference sequence). Trimming stripped 4 bases from V and 8 bases from J, with 18 bases between. CDR3 size: 15 residues. Complete variable domain (other parts from reference TRBV19 and TRBJ2-1): DGGITQSPKYLFRKEGQNVTLSCEQNLNHDAMYWYRQDPGQGLRLIYYSQIVNDFQKGDIAEGYSVSREKKESFPLTVTSAQKNPTAFYLCASSTHTSGAYEQFFGPGTRLTVL.